The 11 T cell receptor beta chains below were found in one sample sequenced in a study of cytomegalovirus exposure and HLA in healthy donors. PCR primers comprised 60 Vbeta and 13 Jbeta primers. Sequencing was performed with immunoSEQ multiplex PCR; in TCRdb, only in-frame clones are kept and a portion is missing. The table records about 120,000 clones, around 77% of them present only once. Sequencing was done on a sample of PBMCs. Every receptor here comes from a man aged 18 to 29 in good health and CMV-seropositive.

The rearrangement uses TRBV5-1 and TRBJ2-7, with 9 bases fitting TRBD2. J lost 13 bases, V lost 3 bases, and 17 bases had no gene match. The CDR3 loop spans 15 amino acids. The germline CDR1 and CDR2 sequences are SGHRS and YFSETQ. In nucleotides, the CDR3 is TGCGCCAGCAGCTCCGCTAGCGGGAATAACTACGAGCGATACTTC. Translated, it gives CASSSASGNNYERYF. The complete variable domain, with remaining parts taken from reference TRBV5-1 and TRBJ2-7, reads KAGVTQTPRYLIKTRGQQVTLSCSPISGHRSVSWYQQTPGQGLQFLFEYFSETQRNKGNFPGRFSGRQFSNSRSEMNVSTLELGDSALYLCASSSASGNNYERYFGPGTRLTVT.

The chain combines TRBV15 with TRBJ1-2; D perhaps matches TRBD1 (5 bases). Per the germline V gene, CDR1 is LNHNV and CDR2 is YYDKDF (reference sequence). The CDR3 is 14 residues long. With 4 bases removed from V and 2 bases from J, the gap between germline ends came to 11 bases. The CDR3 sequence is CATSIRDWNYGYTF. The CDR3 nucleotides read TGTGCCACCAGCATTCGGGACTGGAACTATGGCTACACCTTC.

Only one count was recorded for this clone. The chain's CDR3 is CASSVGRLAGTDTQYF. The CDR3 bases are TGTGCCAGCAGCGTCGGTCGGCTAGCGGGGACAGATACGCAGTATTTT. The chain is built from TRBV7-3 and TRBJ2-3; 9 nucleotides align to TRBD2. This CDR3 spans 16 amino acids. V trimming: 5 bases; J trimming: 3 bases; junction bases outside the gene matches: 9. Germline V gene sequence: CDR1 SGHTA, CDR2 FQGTGA.

V is TRBV5-5 and J is TRBJ1-5; 10 nucleotides match TRBD1. V shed 3 bases and J 2 bases; nucleotides not matched to a gene: 8. Germline CDR1 is SGHKS and CDR2 is YYEKEE (reference sequence). CDR3 length: 17 amino acids. Here the CDR3 reads CASSYTDRGPGNQPQHF. The CDR3 nucleotides are TGTGCCAGCAGCTATACTGACAGGGGGCCGGGCAATCAGCCCCAGCATTTT. Using reference TRBV5-5 and TRBJ1-5 for the parts outside the CDR3, the full variable domain is DAGVTQSPTHLIKTRGQQVTLRCSPISGHKSVSWYQQVLGQGPQFIFQYYEKEERGRGNFPDRFSARQFPNYSSELNVNALLLGDSALYLCASSYTDRGPGNQPQHFGDGTRLSIL.

The chain links TRBV19 to TRBJ2-1, with a tentative D call TRBD1 (6 bases). CDR1 LNHDA and CDR2 SQIVND come from the germline V gene (reference sequence). The V and J ends lost 5 bases and 5 bases respectively, with 31 bases between them. There are 20 residues in the CDR3. CDR3 in amino acids: CASSGSAHRSGDGPHNEQFF. DNA for the CDR3: TGTGCCAGTAGTGGGTCGGCCCACAGATCAGGGGATGGACCCCACAATGAGCAGTTCTTC.

This chain uses TRBV27 with TRBJ2-1; TRBD2 matches at 10 bases. There are 15 residues in the CDR3. The ends lost 6 bases at V and 5 bases at J; junction bases unmatched: 7. The germline CDR1 and CDR2 sequences are MNHEY and SMNVEV (reference sequence). CDR3 coding DNA: TGTGCCAGCAGGAAAATAGCGGGGGGACACAATGAGCAGTTCTTC. It encodes CASRKIAGGHNEQFF.

In this sample, this clone turned up once. The rearrangement uses TRBV25-1 and TRBJ2-3, with a possible D match to TRBD1 (5 bases). CDR1 is MGHDK and CDR2 is SYGVNS in the germline V gene. V was clipped by 2 bases and J by 3 bases, with 6 bases between them. The CDR3 totals 13 residues. The CDR3 DNA reads as TGTGCCAGCAGTGAAAAGGGGACAGATACGCAGTATTTT. Protein sequence: CASSEKGTDTQYF.

This clone was picked up a small number of times. J is TRBJ1-4 and V is TRBV27, with D perhaps TRBD1 (6 bases). The germline V and J ends were trimmed by 6 bases and 0 bases, with 20 bases remaining between them. In germline, CDR1 is MNHEY, CDR2 SMNVEV (reference sequence). CDR3 size: 18 residues. The CDR3 sequence: CASRPAGTFGATNEKLFF. The CDR3 DNA reads TGTGCCAGCAGACCAGCCGGGACATTCGGTGCAACTAATGAAAAACTGTTTTTT.

The V and J genes are TRBV6-6 and TRBJ1-5; no clear D gene. The CDR3 covers 12 residues. Germline lookup yields CDR1 MNHNY and CDR2 SVGAGI (reference sequence). The V and J ends lost 8 bases and 5 bases respectively, with 10 bases between them. The CDR3 loop reads CASQEGHQPQHF. The CDR3 bases are TGTGCCAGCCAAGAGGGTCATCAGCCCCAGCATTTT.

The rearrangement joins TRBV6-1 to TRBJ2-7, with no clear D. Germline CDR1 and CDR2: MNHNS and SASEGT. CDR3 length: 12 residues. V dropped 10 bases and J dropped 3 bases, with 13 bases sitting between them. The CDR3 here is CATRSWHYEQYF. CDR3 DNA sequence: TGTGCCACCCGTTCTTGGCACTACGAGCAGTACTTC.

This chain uses TRBV11-2 with TRBJ2-2; 10 nucleotides agree with TRBD1. This CDR3 is built from 17 residues. Germline CDR1 and CDR2: SGHAT and FQNNGV. J gave up 6 bases and V 1 base, and 8 bases lay outside the gene matches. The CDR3: CASSLVMGQGNPGELFF. In DNA, the CDR3 is TGTGCCAGCAGCTTAGTTATGGGACAGGGGAATCCCGGGGAGCTGTTTTTT. Based on the CDR3 plus reference TRBV11-2 and TRBJ2-2, the full variable domain is EAGVAQSPRYKIIEKRQSVAFWCNPISGHATLYWYQQILGQGPKLLIQFQNNGVVDDSQLPKDRFSAERLKGVDSTLKIQPAKLEDSAVYLCASSLVMGQGNPGELFFGEGSRLTVL.